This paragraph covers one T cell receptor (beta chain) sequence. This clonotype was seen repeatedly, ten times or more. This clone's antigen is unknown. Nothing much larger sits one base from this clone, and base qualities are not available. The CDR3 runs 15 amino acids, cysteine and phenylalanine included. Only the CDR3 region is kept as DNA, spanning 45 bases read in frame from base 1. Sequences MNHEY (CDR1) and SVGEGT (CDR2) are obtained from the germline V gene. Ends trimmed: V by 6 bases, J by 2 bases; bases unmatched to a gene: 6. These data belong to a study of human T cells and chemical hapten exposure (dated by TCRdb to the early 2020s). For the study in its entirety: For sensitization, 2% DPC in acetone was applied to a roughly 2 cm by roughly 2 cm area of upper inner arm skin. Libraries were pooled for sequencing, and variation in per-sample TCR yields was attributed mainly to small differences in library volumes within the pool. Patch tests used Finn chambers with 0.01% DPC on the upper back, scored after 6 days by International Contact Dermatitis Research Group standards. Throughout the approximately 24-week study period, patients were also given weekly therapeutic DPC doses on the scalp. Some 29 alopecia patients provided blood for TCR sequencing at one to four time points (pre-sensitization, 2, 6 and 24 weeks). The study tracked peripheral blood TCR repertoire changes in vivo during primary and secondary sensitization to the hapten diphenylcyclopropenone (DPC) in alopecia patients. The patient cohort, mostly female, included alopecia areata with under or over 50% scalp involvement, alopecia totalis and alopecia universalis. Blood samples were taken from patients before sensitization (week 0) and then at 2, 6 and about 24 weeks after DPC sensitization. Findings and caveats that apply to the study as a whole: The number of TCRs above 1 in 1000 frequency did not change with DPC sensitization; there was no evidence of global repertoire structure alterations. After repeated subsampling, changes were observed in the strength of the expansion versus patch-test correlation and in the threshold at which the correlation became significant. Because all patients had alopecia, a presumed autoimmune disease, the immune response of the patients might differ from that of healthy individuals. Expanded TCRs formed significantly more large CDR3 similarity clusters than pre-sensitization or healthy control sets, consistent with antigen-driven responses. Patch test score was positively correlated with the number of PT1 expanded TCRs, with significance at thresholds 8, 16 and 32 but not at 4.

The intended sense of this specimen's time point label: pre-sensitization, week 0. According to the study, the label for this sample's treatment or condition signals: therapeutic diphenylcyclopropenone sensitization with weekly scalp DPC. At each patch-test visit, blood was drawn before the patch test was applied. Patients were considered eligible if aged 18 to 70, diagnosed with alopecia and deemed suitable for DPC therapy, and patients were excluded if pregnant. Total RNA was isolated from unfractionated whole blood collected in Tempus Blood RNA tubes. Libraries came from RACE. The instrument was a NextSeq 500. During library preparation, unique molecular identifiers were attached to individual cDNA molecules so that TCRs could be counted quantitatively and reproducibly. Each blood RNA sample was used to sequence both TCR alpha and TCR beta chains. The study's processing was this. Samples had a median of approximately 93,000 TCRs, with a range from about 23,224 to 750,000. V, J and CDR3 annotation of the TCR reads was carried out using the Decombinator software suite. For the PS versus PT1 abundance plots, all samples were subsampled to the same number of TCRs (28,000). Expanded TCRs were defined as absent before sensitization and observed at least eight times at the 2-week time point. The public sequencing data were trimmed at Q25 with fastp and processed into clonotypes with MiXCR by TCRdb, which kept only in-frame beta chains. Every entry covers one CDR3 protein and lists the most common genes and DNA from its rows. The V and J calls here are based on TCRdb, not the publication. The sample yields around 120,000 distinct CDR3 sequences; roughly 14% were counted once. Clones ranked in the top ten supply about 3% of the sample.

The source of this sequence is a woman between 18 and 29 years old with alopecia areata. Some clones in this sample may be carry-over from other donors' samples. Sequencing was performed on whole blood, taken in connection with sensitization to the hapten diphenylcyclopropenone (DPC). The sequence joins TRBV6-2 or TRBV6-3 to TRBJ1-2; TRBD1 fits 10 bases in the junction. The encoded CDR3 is CASRRWGQGNYGYTF. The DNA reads TGTGCCAGCAGGAGATGGGGACAGGGGAACTATGGCTACACCTTC.